These T cell receptor beta chains were read from a single sample in a study of T-cell reconstitution after alpha-beta-depleted transplantation in children. TCRdb fed the PCR reads into MiXCR, producing one record per CDR3 protein. The table includes 500,000 to 650,000 distinct CDR3 sequences, over 9.5% detected once. The input for sequencing was PBMCs, mostly from graft donor cells, taken 180 days after TCRalphabeta/CD19-depleted stem cell transplant. These receptor sequences come from a female patient aged 2-9 years who had a stem cell transplant for aplastic anemia, so the T cells may come from the graft donor. Each CDR3 is given with its conserved first and last residue. A D gene is named only where the DNA matches it firmly. Expanded clones get a size class; other rows say once, few or many, or leave the size out.

TRBV10-3	many	TRBJ2-1	TRBD2	TGTGCCATCAGTGAGTCGGCGGGGGTCTACAATGAGCAGTTCTTC	CAISESAGVYNEQFF
TRBV5-1	-	TRBJ2-7	TRBD1	TGCGCCAGCAGCCGAACCGGGACAGCAAGCTACGAGCAGTACTTC	CASSRTGTASYEQYF
TRBV30	many	TRBJ2-7	-	TGTGCCTGGAGTAGTCCAGGGGCGTTTTCCTACGAGCAGTACTTC	CAWSSPGAFSYEQYF
TRBV20-1	few	TRBJ1-5	-	TGCTGTGCTAGGGCTACAGGACCGAGCAATCAGCCCCAGCATTTT	CCARATGPSNQPQHF
TRBV6-2/TRBV6-3	-	TRBJ2-1	TRBD1	TGTGCCAGCAGTTACATTTCCAGGGGGCCGAGCTCCGACAATGAGCAGTTCTTC	CASSYISRGPSSDNEQFF
TRBV15	many	TRBJ2-1	-	TGTGCCACCAGCATCAGGGAGAATGAGCAGTTCTTC	CATSIRENEQFF
TRBV29-1	few	TRBJ2-2	-	TGCAGCGTTTTCGGGGCTGGAACCGGGGAGCTGTTTTTT	CSVFGAGTGELFF
TRBV5-1	few	TRBJ1-1	-	TGCGCCAGCAGCTTGGCGGGTCGGTCGAACACTGAAGCTTTCTTT	CASSLAGRSNTEAFF
TRBV3-1	few	TRBJ2-1	TRBD2	TGTGCCAGCAGCCAAGATTCGAGCGGGAGTATCCAGTTCTTC	CASSQDSSGSIQFF
TRBV9	-	TRBJ1-1	TRBD1	TGTGCCAGCAGCGTGATACAGGGGGGCAACACTGAAGCTTTCTTT	CASSVIQGGNTEAFF
TRBV18	few	TRBJ2-1	TRBD2	TGTGCCAGCTCACCCCTGCTAGCGGGGGCTGGCGGTGAGCAGTTCTTC	CASSPLLAGAGGEQFF
TRBV19	-	TRBJ2-3	TRBD2	TGTGCCAGTAGTCGCCTAGCGGGAGGGCCTACGCAGTATTTT	CASSRLAGGPTQYF
TRBV20-1	few	TRBJ2-5	TRBD1	TGCAGTGGGAAACAGGGGAGAGAGACCCAGTACTTC	CSGKQGRETQYF
TRBV25-1	few	TRBJ1-2	-	TGTGCCAGCAGTGACGGTTCGGTCTATGGCTACACCTTC	CASSDGSVYGYTF
TRBV10-3	-	TRBJ2-7	-	TGTGCCATCAGTGAGTCGACCAGGACAGCCTTTCCCTACGAGCAGTACTTC	CAISESTRTAFPYEQYF
TRBV20-1	-	TRBJ2-1	TRBD1	TGCAGTGCTAGGGACAGGCCCTACAATGAGCAGTTCTTC	CSARDRPYNEQFF
TRBV27	-	TRBJ2-7	TRBD1	TGTGCCAGCAGTTACAGGGGGCGATACGAGCAGTACTTC	CASSYRGRYEQYF
TRBV7-2	-	TRBJ1-1	-	TGTGCCAGCAGTGTACAGGGCGTAGGGTCTGAAGCTTTCTTT	CASSVQGVGSEAFF
TRBV12-3/TRBV12-4	-	TRBJ2-7	-	TGTGCCAGCAGTCCCAGGGGGGATTTTGACAGGTACGAGCAGTACTTC	CASSPRGDFDRYEQYF
TRBV7-2	few	TRBJ2-3	-	TGTGCCAGCAGCCGTGGACAGTTTAGCACAGATACGCAGTATTTT	CASSRGQFSTDTQYF
TRBV9	few	TRBJ2-2	TRBD2	TGTGCCAGCAGCTCCAGAAGGCTGGCTAGCGGGACGAACACCGGGGAGCTGTTTTTT	CASSSRRLASGTNTGELFF
TRBV7-3	-	TRBJ2-1	TRBD2	TGTGCCAGCAGCTTAGAGAGTAGCGGGAGTTCGGGTGGGGAGCAGTTCTTC	CASSLESSGSSGGEQFF
TRBV5-4	-	TRBJ2-5	-	TGTGCCAGCAGCTTACAGCAAGAGCCCCAGTACTTC	CASSLQQEPQYF
TRBV20-1	-	TRBJ2-7	TRBD2	TGCAGTGCTAGAGATCTGGGGGAGGGCCCCAACGAGCAGTACTTC	CSARDLGEGPNEQYF
TRBV24-1	few	TRBJ1-1	-	TGTGCCACCAGTCCGAACACTGAAGCTTTCTTT	CATSPNTEAFF
TRBV6-1	many	TRBJ1-5	-	TGTGCCAGCCACCGGGGCAGCCCCCGGGGGAAGCCCCAGCATTTT	CASHRGSPRGKPQHF
TRBV7-2	few	TRBJ1-3	-	TGTGCCAGCAGCTTATCCCTAACTGGAAACACCATATATTTT	CASSLSLTGNTIYF
TRBV18	few	TRBJ1-3	-	TGTGCCAGCTCACCCGGGCTGACCACCCACTCTGGAAACACCATATATTTT	CASSPGLTTHSGNTIYF
TRBV20-1	-	TRBJ1-1	TRBD1	TGCAGTGCTAAGGACAGGAACACTGAATCTTTCTTT	CSAKDRNTESFF
TRBV28	few	TRBJ1-6	TRBD1	TGTGCCAGCAGTTCCCGGATCGGGACAGGGTATTCACCCCTCCACTTT	CASSSRIGTGYSPLHF
TRBV20-1	many	TRBJ2-7	-	TGCAGTTCTTTGAGTCCGGGGGCCGTCTACGAGCAGTACTTC	CSSLSPGAVYEQYF
TRBV4-3	-	TRBJ2-4	-	TGCGCCAGCAGCCGAGGGGGAATGACGGTGAACATTCAGTACTTC	CASSRGGMTVNIQYF
TRBV15	many	TRBJ2-7	-	TGTGCCACCAGCAGAGATAAAGGTCTATCCTACGAGCAGTACTTC	CATSRDKGLSYEQYF
TRBV29-1	few	TRBJ1-2	TRBD1	TGCAGCGTTGCGGGACAGCTCTATGGCTACACCTTC	CSVAGQLYGYTF
TRBV20-1	-	TRBJ1-5	TRBD1	TGCAGTGCCCAGGGACAGGGGTATTCGAGCAATCAGCCCCAGCATTTT	CSAQGQGYSSNQPQHF
TRBV5-4	-	TRBJ1-2	-	TGTGCCAGCAGCACCGGACACGCAAACTATGGCTACACCTTC	CASSTGHANYGYTF
TRBV7-2	-	TRBJ2-7	-	TGTGCCAGCAGCTTAGGGATGGCGGGCGAGCAGTACTTC	CASSLGMAGEQYF
TRBV12-5	few	TRBJ2-4	TRBD1	TGTGCTAGTGGTTCGGACAGGGGCCCGAAAAACATTCAGTACTTC	CASGSDRGPKNIQYF
TRBV20-1	few	TRBJ2-7	-	TGCAGTGCTGGAGACTCCTACGAGCAGTACTTC	CSAGDSYEQYF
TRBV10-3	-	TRBJ2-7	-	TGTGCCACCGCCGGGGCGGCGGAGCAGTACTTC	CATAGAAEQYF
TRBV15	few	TRBJ2-1	TRBD2	TGTGCCACCAGCACCCAGGGGCTAGCGGGATTTTCCTCCTACAATGAGCAGTTCTTC	CATSTQGLAGFSSYNEQFF
TRBV12-3/TRBV12-4	-	TRBJ2-7	-	TGTGCCAGCAGTTTCGGAGGGGGAGCGGGAACGCCCGAGCAGTACTTC	CASSFGGGAGTPEQYF
TRBV7-2	-	TRBJ2-1	TRBD1	TGTGCCAGCAGCGGAAGAACGGGACAGGGTTTCAATGAGCAGTTCTTC	CASSGRTGQGFNEQFF
TRBV6-6	-	TRBJ2-3	TRBD1	TGTGCCAGCAGTCCCCGGGACAGAGATACGCAGTATTTT	CASSPRDRDTQYF
TRBV6-5	-	TRBJ1-5	-	TGTGCCAGCAGTTACGAGGCAGGGCCCAATCAGCCCCAGCATTTT	CASSYEAGPNQPQHF
TRBV20-1	few	TRBJ2-7	-	TGCAGTGCTAGAGTCCCAGGGGCAGGAACCTACGAGCAGTACTTC	CSARVPGAGTYEQYF
TRBV20-1	-	TRBJ1-1	-	TGCAGTGCTAGAGAGAGGGGAGTTCTCGGCACTGAAGCTTTCTTT	CSARERGVLGTEAFF
TRBV11-3	-	TRBJ2-4	-	TGTGCCAGCAGCACCAGGGGATCTGGAAACATTCAGTACTTC	CASSTRGSGNIQYF
TRBV9	few	TRBJ2-2	-	TGTGCCAGCAGCCGCGAGGGTGAGAACACCGGGGAGCTGTTTTTT	CASSREGENTGELFF
TRBV6-5	-	TRBJ1-2	TRBD1	TGTGCCAGCAGTTTCAGGGGGGTCGGCTATGGCTACACCTTC	CASSFRGVGYGYTF
TRBV6-5	few	TRBJ2-7	-	TGTGCCAGCAGTTACTCGAGGTTACGGGACTACGAGCAGTACTTC	CASSYSRLRDYEQYF
TRBV6-1	few	TRBJ1-5	-	TGTGCCAGCAGTGAAAGTCTCTGGGGGAATAGCAATCAGCCCCAGCATTTT	CASSESLWGNSNQPQHF
TRBV5-5	few	TRBJ2-1	TRBD2	TGTGCCAGCAGCTGGGAGGGACTAGCGGGAGCGTCATACAATGAGCAGTTCTTC	CASSWEGLAGASYNEQFF
TRBV30	few	TRBJ2-2	-	TGTGCCTGGAGTTCGCAGGGTTACTCCGGGGAGCTGTTTTTT	CAWSSQGYSGELFF
TRBV4-3	-	TRBJ2-1	-	TGCGCCAGCAGCCAAGATTCTGGTAGGCTCCCGTTGTCCTACAATGAGCAGTTCTTC	CASSQDSGRLPLSYNEQFF